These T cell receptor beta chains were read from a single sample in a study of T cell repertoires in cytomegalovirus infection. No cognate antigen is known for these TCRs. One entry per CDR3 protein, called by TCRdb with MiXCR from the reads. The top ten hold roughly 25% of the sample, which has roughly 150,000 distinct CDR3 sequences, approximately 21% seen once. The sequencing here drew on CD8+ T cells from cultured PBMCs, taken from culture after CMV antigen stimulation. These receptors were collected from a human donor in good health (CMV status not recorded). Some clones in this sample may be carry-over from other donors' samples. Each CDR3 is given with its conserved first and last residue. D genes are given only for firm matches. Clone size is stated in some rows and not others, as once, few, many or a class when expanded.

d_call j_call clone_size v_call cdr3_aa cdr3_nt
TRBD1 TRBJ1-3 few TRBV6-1 CASSEVWDRGPSGNTIYF TGTGCCAGCAGTGAAGTTTGGGACAGGGGGCCCTCTGGAAACACCATATATTTT
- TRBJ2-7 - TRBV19 CATRGARYEQYF TGTGCCACAAGGGGGGCGAGATACGAGCAGTACTTC
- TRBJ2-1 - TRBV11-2 CASSHLATSSYNEQFF TGTGCCAGCAGCCACCTAGCGACTAGCTCCTACAATGAGCAGTTCTTC
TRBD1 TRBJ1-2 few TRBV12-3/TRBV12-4 CAGTGTGLGGYTF TGTGCCGGCACCGGGACAGGGCTGGGGGGCTACACCTTC
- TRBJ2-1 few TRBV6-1 CASSVRRGEQFF TGTGCCAGCAGTGTCCGCCGGGGTGAGCAGTTCTTC
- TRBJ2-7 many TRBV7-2 CASSPPAYEQYF TGTGCCAGCAGTCCCCCGGCCTACGAGCAGTACTTC
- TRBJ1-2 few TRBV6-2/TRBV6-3 CASRQPGSTALYGYTF TGTGCCAGCAGGCAACCGGGCTCAACCGCACTATATGGCTACACCTTC
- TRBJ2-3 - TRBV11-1 CASSPGLGGDTQYF TGTGCCAGCAGCCCAGGACTGGGGGGAGATACGCAGTATTTT
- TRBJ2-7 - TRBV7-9 CASSPPFGVYEQYF TGTGCCAGCAGCCCTCCGTTCGGAGTCTACGAGCAGTACTTC
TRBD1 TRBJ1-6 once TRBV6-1 CASRSGTGGAKNSPLHF TGTGCCAGCAGATCCGGGACAGGGGGCGCGAAAAATTCACCCCTCCACTTT
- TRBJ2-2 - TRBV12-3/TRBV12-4 CASSSPFTNTGELFF TGTGCCAGCAGTTCCCCTTTCACTAACACCGGGGAGCTGTTTTTT
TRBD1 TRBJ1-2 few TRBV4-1 CASNLRQGAYGYTF TGCGCCAGCAACCTACGACAGGGGGCCTATGGCTACACCTTC
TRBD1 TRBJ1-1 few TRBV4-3 CASSQKDRRTTEAFF TGCGCCAGCAGCCAAAAGGACAGGAGGACCACTGAAGCTTTCTTT
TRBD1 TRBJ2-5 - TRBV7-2 CASRPKNWDRGQETQYF TGTGCCAGCAGACCGAAAAATTGGGACAGGGGGCAAGAGACCCAGTACTTC
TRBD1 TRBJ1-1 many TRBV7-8 CASSPGQGNTEAFF TGTGCCAGCAGCCCGGGACAGGGGAACACTGAAGCTTTCTTT
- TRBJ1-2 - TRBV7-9 CASSSRGGNGYTF TGTGCCAGCAGTTCGCGGGGGGGGAACGGCTACACCTTC
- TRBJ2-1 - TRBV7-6 CASSLVIGRGPYNEQFF TGTGCCAGCAGCTTAGTAATTGGGCGGGGGCCATACAATGAGCAGTTCTTC
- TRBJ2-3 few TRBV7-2 CASSLRGAGAGDTQYF TGTGCCAGCAGCTTACGTGGTGCGGGGGCAGGAGATACGCAGTATTTT
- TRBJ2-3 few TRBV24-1 CATSQAGEDTQYF TGTGCCACCAGCCAGGCAGGGGAGGATACGCAGTATTTT
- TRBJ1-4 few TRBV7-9 CASSSSGWQRNEKLFF TGTGCCAGCAGCTCCTCGGGGTGGCAGAGAAATGAAAAACTGTTTTTT
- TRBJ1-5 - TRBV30 CAAERGFDQPQHF TGTGCCGCAGAAAGGGGGTTCGATCAGCCCCAGCATTTT
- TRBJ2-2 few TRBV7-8 CASSLASQLPGELFF TGTGCCAGCAGCTTAGCGTCACAGTTACCCGGGGAGCTGTTTTTT
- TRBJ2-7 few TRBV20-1 CSAVRGIGSYEQYF TGCAGTGCTGTCAGGGGCATAGGATCCTACGAGCAGTACTTC
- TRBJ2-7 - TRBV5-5 CASSLVGSDRWMGSYEQYF TGTGCCAGCAGCTTGGTTGGTTCAGACAGATGGATGGGCTCCTACGAGCAGTACTTC
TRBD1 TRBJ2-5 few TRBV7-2 CASSPYDRGVPETQYF TGTGCCAGCAGCCCATACGACAGGGGGGTCCCAGAGACCCAGTACTTC
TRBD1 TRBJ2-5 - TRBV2 CASRDRLETQYF TGTGCCAGCAGGGACAGGTTAGAGACCCAGTACTTC
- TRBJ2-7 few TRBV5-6 CASSPVVGFYEQYF TGTGCCAGCAGCCCTGTGGTCGGATTCTACGAGCAGTACTTC
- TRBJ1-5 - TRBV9 CASSLTGGGSNQPQHF TGTGCCAGCAGCCTGACGGGGGGCGGTAGTAATCAGCCCCAGCATTTT
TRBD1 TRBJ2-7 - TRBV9 CASSAPGQGLGEQYF TGTGCCAGCAGCGCACCGGGACAGGGGCTAGGCGAGCAGTACTTC
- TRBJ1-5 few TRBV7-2 CASSFDRRNQPQHF TGTGCCAGCAGTTTCGACCGGAGGAACCAGCCCCAGCATTTT
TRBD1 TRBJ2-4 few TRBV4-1 CASSPGQGSYQYF TGCGCCAGCAGCCCCGGACAGGGTTCGTATCAGTACTTC
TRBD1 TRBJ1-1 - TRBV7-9 CASSTSDRPGDFF TGTGCCAGCAGCACTTCGGACAGGCCTGGAGATTTCTTT
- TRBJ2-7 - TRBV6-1 CASSEIRLGDEQYF TGTGCCAGCAGTGAGATACGCCTGGGGGACGAGCAGTACTTC
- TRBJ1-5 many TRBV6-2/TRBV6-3 CASSYQEGQPQHF TGTGCCAGCAGTTACCAGGAGGGTCAGCCCCAGCATTTT
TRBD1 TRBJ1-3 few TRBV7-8 CASSLRQGPTGNTIYF TGTGCCAGCAGCTTAAGACAGGGGCCTACTGGAAACACCATATATTTT
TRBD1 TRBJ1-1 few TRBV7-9 CASSFPGGGTEAFF TGTGCCAGCAGCTTCCCAGGGGGAGGTACTGAAGCTTTCTTT
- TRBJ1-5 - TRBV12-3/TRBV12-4 CASRTYRAGNQPQHF TGTGCCAGCAGGACATACAGGGCAGGGAATCAGCCCCAGCATTTT
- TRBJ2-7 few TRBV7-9 CASSLVGRAYEQYF TGTGCCAGCAGCTTAGTGGGCAGGGCCTACGAGCAGTACTTC
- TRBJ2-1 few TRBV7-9 CASSPGTAQSSYNEQFF TGTGCCAGCAGCCCCGGGACTGCTCAAAGCTCCTACAATGAGCAGTTCTTC
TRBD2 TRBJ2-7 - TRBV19 CDSSVTTSGANEQYF TGTGACAGTAGTGTTACTACTAGCGGGGCTAACGAGCAGTACTTC
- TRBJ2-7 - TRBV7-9 CASSNPSSEQYF TGTGCCAGCAGTAACCCAAGCAGCGAGCAGTACTTC
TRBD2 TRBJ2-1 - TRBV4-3 CASSQGFRTSGSHEQFF TGCGCCAGCAGCCAAGGGTTCCGGACTAGCGGGTCGCATGAGCAGTTCTTC
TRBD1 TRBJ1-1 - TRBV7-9 CASSTTLGQGEAFF TGTGCCAGCAGCACGACCTTGGGACAGGGTGAAGCTTTCTTT
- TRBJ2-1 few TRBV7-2 CASSLDHLASRSYNEQFF TGTGCCAGCAGCTTAGATCACCTGGCTAGCAGATCCTACAATGAGCAGTTCTTC
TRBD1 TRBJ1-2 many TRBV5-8 CAVQGDRVYGYTF TGTGCCGTCCAGGGGGACAGGGTGTATGGCTACACCTTC
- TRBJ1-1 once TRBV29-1 CSGQAPNTEAFF TGCAGCGGACAGGCTCCCAACACTGAAGCTTTCTTT
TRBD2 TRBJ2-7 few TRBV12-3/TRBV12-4 CASSSSGVRYEQYF TGTGCCAGCAGTTCTAGCGGGGTGAGATACGAGCAGTACTTC
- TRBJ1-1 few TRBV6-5 CASSYLGTEAFF TGTGCCAGCAGTTACCTAGGCACTGAAGCTTTCTTT
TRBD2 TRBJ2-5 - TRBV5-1 CASSSGVTQETQYF TGCGCCAGCAGTAGCGGGGTGACTCAAGAGACCCAGTACTTC
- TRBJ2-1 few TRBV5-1 CASSLADPSNEQFF TGCGCCAGCAGCTTAGCGGATCCGAGCAATGAGCAGTTCTTC
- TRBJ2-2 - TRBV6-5 CASSSLTRFHGELFF TGTGCCAGCAGTTCCTTGACACGGTTCCACGGGGAGCTGTTTTTT
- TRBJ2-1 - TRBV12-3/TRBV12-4 CASRGDRSYNEQFF TGTGCCAGCAGAGGCGACAGGTCCTACAATGAGCAGTTCTTC
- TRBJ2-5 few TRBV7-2 CASSLNRVNPNWGETQYF TGTGCCAGCAGCTTAAATAGGGTCAACCCGAACTGGGGAGAGACCCAGTACTTC
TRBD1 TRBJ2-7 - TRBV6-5 CATRDRGPYEQYF TGTGCCACGCGGGACAGGGGTCCCTACGAGCAGTACTTC
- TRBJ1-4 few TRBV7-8 CASSLAPGEKLFF TGTGCCAGCAGCTTAGCGCCGGGGGAAAAACTGTTTTTT
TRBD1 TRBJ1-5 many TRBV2 CASSHGQGNQPQHF TGTGCCAGCAGCCACGGACAGGGCAATCAGCCCCAGCATTTT
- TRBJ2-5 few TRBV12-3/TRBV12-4 CASRFGQYQETQYF TGTGCCAGCAGGTTCGGACAGTACCAAGAGACCCAGTACTTC
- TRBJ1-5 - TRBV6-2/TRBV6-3 CASSYNSGRMEAQPQHF TGTGCCAGCAGTTACAATTCGGGACGGATGGAAGCCCAGCCCCAGCATTTT
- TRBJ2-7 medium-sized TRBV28 CASSEGQIHYEQYF TGTGCCAGCAGTGAAGGGCAGATTCACTACGAGCAGTACTTC
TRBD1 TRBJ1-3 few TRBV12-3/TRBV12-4 CASGFQGDSGNTIYF TGTGCCAGCGGGTTTCAGGGGGACTCTGGAAACACCATATATTTT